A single sample is the source of the 22 T cell receptor beta chains below, sequenced in a study of blood T cell repertoires in COVID-19. Sequencing used immunoSEQ multiplex PCR; TCRdb keeps in-frame clones, though not all of them. The data hold 200,000 to 250,000 clones, with approximately 85% observed a single time. The sequencing sample was made of peripheral blood. Receptors originate from a man between 50 and 59 years old with COVID-19, enrolled during active disease.

This clone was detected once. The gene calls are TRBV2 and TRBJ2-2; maybe TRBD2 (6 bases). The V end was cut by 3 bases, the J end by 4 bases, with 9 bases between. This CDR3 region has 14 residues. The V gene's germline CDR1 is SNHLY and CDR2 FYNNEI. CDR3 residues: CASSEHGGTGELFF. The DNA for the CDR3 is TGTGCCAGCAGTGAGCACGGGGGCACCGGGGAGCTGTTTTTT.

This sequence joins TRBV11-3 and TRBJ2-5; 7 bases match TRBD2. Germline loops: CDR1 SGHNT, CDR2 YENEEA. This CDR3 is built from 14 residues. The V and J ends lost 5 bases and 2 bases, in that order; junction bases with no gene match: 5. The CDR3 spells CASSPWRGQETQYF. DNA for the CDR3: TGTGCCAGCAGCCCATGGCGGGGGCAAGAGACCCAGTACTTC. Together with reference TRBV11-3 and TRBJ2-5, the CDR3 gives the full variable domain: EAGVVQSPRYKIIEKKQPVAFWCNPISGHNTLYWYLQNLGQGPELLIRYENEEAVDDSQLPKDRFSAERLKGVDSTLKIQPAELGDSAVYLCASSPWRGQETQYFGPGTRLLVL.

The gene calls are TRBV7-9 and TRBJ1-1; D not certain. V dropped 5 bases and J dropped 1 base, with 14 bases sitting between them. The germline CDR1 and CDR2 sequences are SEHNR and FQNEAQ (reference sequence). The CDR3 runs to 15 residues. CDR3 amino acids: CASSPWREQNTEAFF. The CDR3 DNA sequence: TGTGCCAGCAGCCCGTGGCGGGAACAGAACACTGAAGCTTTCTTT.

This clone has only one observation. This chain joins TRBV11-2 and TRBJ2-7; 9 positions match TRBD2. Germline assignment: CDR1 SGHAT and CDR2 FQNNGV. CDR3 length equals 16 residues. V lost 5 bases and J lost 3; bases outside the gene matches: 11. CDR3: CASSPRDSGGVYEQYF. The DNA of the CDR3 is TGTGCCAGCAGCCCCAGGGATAGCGGGGGAGTCTACGAGCAGTACTTC.

This clone was counted a few times. The chain recombines TRBV23-1 with TRBJ1-6; D perhaps matches TRBD1 (5 bases). TRBV23-1 is annotated as an ORF whose role is uncertain. With 8 bases removed from V and 5 bases from J, the gap between germline ends came to 19 bases. CDR3 length: 16 residues. The CDR3 bases are TGCGCCAGCCGGGGGACCTGGGAAAGGGATAATTCACCCCTCCACTTT. Translation gives CASRGTWERDNSPLHF.

The rearrangement uses TRBV4-2 and TRBJ2-6; no firm D call. CDR3 length: 15 amino acids. V was clipped by 0 bases and J by 1 base, with 4 bases between them. Germline loops: CDR1 LGHNA, CDR2 YNFKEQ. The CDR3 loop is CASSQDQSGANVLTF. CDR3 DNA: TGTGCCAGCAGCCAAGATCAATCTGGGGCCAACGTCCTGACTTTC.

V usage is TRBV7-2 and J usage is TRBJ1-2; D gene uncertain. V was pared by 4 bases and J by 0 bases, with 12 bases between. The CDR3 extends over 15 amino acids. Germline V gene lookup returns CDR1 SGHTA and CDR2 FQGNSA. CDR3 amino acids: CASSYLKLSNYGYTF. In DNA, the CDR3 is TGTGCCAGCAGCTATCTAAAGCTTTCTAACTATGGCTACACCTTC.

In its sample, this clone was seen a few times. The rearrangement joins TRBV3-1 (or the pseudogene TRBV3-2) to TRBJ2-7, with TRBD1 identical over 7 bases. Per the germline V gene, CDR1 is LGHDT and CDR2 is YNNKEL (reference sequence). The junction had 6 bases not matched to a gene; V was cut back by 4 bases and J by 0 bases. The CDR3 length is 15 residues. The CDR3 DNA reads TGTGCCAGCAGCCTCCCCAGGGGGAGCTCCTACGAGCAGTACTTC. The encoded protein is CASSLPRGSSYEQYF.

The chain links TRBV5-1 to TRBJ2-5; 7 bases align to TRBD2. The CDR3 runs to 15 residues. Germline V CDR1 and CDR2: SGHRS, YFSETQ. J lost 5 bases, V lost 0 bases, and 7 bases had no gene match. The CDR3 loop is CASSLGAQGGETQYF. The DNA of the CDR3 is TGCGCCAGCAGCTTGGGGGCTCAGGGAGGGGAGACCCAGTACTTC. The entire variable domain, with the rest obtained from reference TRBV5-1 and TRBJ2-5, is as follows: KAGVTQTPRYLIKTRGQQVTLSCSPISGHRSVSWYQQTPGQGLQFLFEYFSETQRNKGNFPGRFSGRQFSNSRSEMNVSTLELGDSALYLCASSLGAQGGETQYFGPGTRLLVL.

J is TRBJ1-1 and V is TRBV4-1; tentative D call: TRBD1 (6 bases). Trimming left V 8 bases short and J 0 bases short, with 10 bases between. CDR3 length equals 13 residues. CDR1 is MGHRA and CDR2 is YSYEKL in the germline V gene. The CDR3: CASAGQLNTEAFF. CDR3 DNA sequence: TGCGCCAGCGCCGGACAGCTGAACACTGAAGCTTTCTTT.

The J gene is TRBJ1-1, the V gene TRBV5-6; D not resolved. Germline loops: CDR1 SGHDT, CDR2 YYEEEE. Trimming pared 0 bases from V and 6 bases from J, leaving 15 bases between. The length of the CDR3 is 15 residues. In nucleotides, the CDR3 is TGTGCCAGCAGCTTGGGACCCCAGGAGGTTGCTGAAGCTTTCTTT. Protein: CASSLGPQEVAEAFF.

J is TRBJ1-2 and V is TRBV4-3, with D possibly being TRBD1 (6 bases). CDR1 and CDR2 from the germline V gene are LGHNA and YSLEER. V lost 1 base, J lost 1 base, and 16 bases lay in between. This CDR3 is built from 17 residues. CDR3 residues: CASSQVSGGRGNYGYTF. The CDR3, as DNA: TGCGCCAGCAGCCAAGTTTCGGGCGGCAGGGGTAACTATGGCTACACCTTC.

The chain carries TRBV5-1 and TRBJ1-2; D gene ambiguous. Per the germline V gene, CDR1 is SGHRS and CDR2 is YFSETQ. V gave up 4 bases and J gave up 3 bases, with 10 bases separating them. CDR3 length: 13 residues. The CDR3 nucleotides read TGCGCCAGCAGCGCTGGGAGATACTATGGCTACACCTTC. Amino acids: CASSAGRYYGYTF. Supplemented by reference TRBV5-1 and TRBJ1-2, the full variable domain reads KAGVTQTPRYLIKTRGQQVTLSCSPISGHRSVSWYQQTPGQGLQFLFEYFSETQRNKGNFPGRFSGRQFSNSRSEMNVSTLELGDSALYLCASSAGRYYGYTFGSGTRLTVV.

This chain connects TRBV7-9 to TRBJ2-5, with D possibly being TRBD2 (5 bases). V was cut by 5 bases and J by 2 bases, with 12 bases left in between. The CDR3 sequence is 14 residues long. CDR1 is SEHNR and CDR2 is FQNEAQ in the germline V gene (reference sequence). The CDR3 sequence: CASSRGILQETQYF. CDR3 nucleotide sequence: TGTGCCAGCAGCCGAGGGATCCTACAAGAGACCCAGTACTTC.

The J gene is TRBJ1-2, the V gene TRBV28; possible D gene TRBD1, 6 bases. The CDR3 runs 13 residues. The V gene lost 7 bases and the J gene lost 8 bases, with 17 bases spanning the gap. Germline V gives CDR1 MDHEN, CDR2 SYDVKM. The CDR3 sequence is CASIPPGVGGYTF. Written as DNA, the CDR3 is TGTGCCAGCATTCCCCCAGGGGTCGGCGGCTACACCTTC.

V gene TRBV7-3 combines with J gene TRBJ2-2; D perhaps matches TRBD1 (5 bases). The CDR3 length is 15 residues. Germline CDR1 and CDR2: SGHTA and FQGTGA. V lost 4 bases, J lost 8 bases, and 17 bases lay in between. CDR3 sequence (DNA): TGTGCCAGCAGCTCATATTCCTCCAGGGCGGGGGAGCTGTTTTTT. This encodes CASSSYSSRAGELFF. Full variable domain (outside the CDR3, taken from reference TRBV7-3 and TRBJ2-2): GAGVSQTPSNKVTEKGKYVELRCDPISGHTALYWYRQSLGQGPEFLIYFQGTGAADDSGLPNDRFFAVRPEGSVSTLKIQRTERGDSAVYLCASSSYSSRAGELFFGEGSRLTVL.

The J gene is TRBJ1-2, the V gene TRBV7-9; 7 bases are a match to TRBD1. The CDR3 covers 15 residues. The germline CDR1 and CDR2 sequences are SEHNR and FQNEAQ (reference sequence). V was pared by 1 base and J by 6 bases, with 8 bases of the junction left unmatched. The DNA for the CDR3 is TGTGCCAGCAGCTTAGGTTACCGGGACAGTGATGGCTACACCTTC. This translates into CASSLGYRDSDGYTF.

The J gene is TRBJ2-3, the V gene TRBV7-2; the D gene is possibly TRBD2 (7 bases). Germline CDR1 reads SGHTA; CDR2 reads FQGNSA. This CDR3 contains 15 residues. Trimming shortened V by 5 bases and J by 1 base, and 13 bases separated the two germline ends. The CDR3 sequence is CASSSRGARTDTQYF. The CDR3 bases are TGTGCCAGCAGCAGCCGGGGGGCGCGCACAGATACGCAGTATTTT.

This chain links TRBV10-3 with TRBJ1-3, with D tentatively TRBD1 (5 bases). There are 16 residues in the CDR3. Trimming removed 6 bases at V and 2 bases at J, with 17 bases between. Germline V gives CDR1 ENHRY, CDR2 SYGVKD. CDR3 in amino acids: CAISSGLSNAGNTIYF. Here the CDR3 DNA reads TGTGCCATCAGCTCGGGACTGAGCAACGCTGGAAACACCATATATTTT.

This clone occurred a few times. This chain connects TRBV7-2 to TRBJ1-5, with D unresolved. In germline, CDR1 is SGHTA, CDR2 FQGNSA. V was cut by 4 bases and J by 2 bases, with 12 bases left in between. This CDR3 has 15 amino acids. The CDR3 DNA follows: TGTGCCAGCAGCTCTACGGGGTGGGGCAATCAGCCCCAGCATTTT. Translation: CASSSTGWGNQPQHF.

The chain joins TRBV27 to TRBJ1-5, with 10 bases that match TRBD1. Trimming removed 5 bases from V and 5 bases from J; junction bases left unmatched: 6. The CDR3 is 15 amino acids. In germline, CDR1 is MNHEY, CDR2 SMNVEV (reference sequence). For the CDR3, the DNA is TGTGCCAGCAGTCGCGACAGGGGGCGCGATCAGCCCCAGCATTTT. Protein: CASSRDRGRDQPQHF.

The chain links TRBV27 to TRBJ1-2; TRBD1 is a possible D gene (5 bases). CDR3 length equals 14 residues. The ends were cut back, 6 bases at V and 7 bases at J, with 18 bases in the middle. Per the germline V gene, CDR1 is MNHEY and CDR2 is SMNVEV (reference sequence). CDR3 amino acids: CASSRGGTYPGYTF. The DNA for the CDR3 is TGTGCCAGCAGCCGGGGGGGGACCTACCCTGGCTACACCTTC.